This T cell receptor (beta chain) is from a study of identical twins. This clonotype was observed a few times. No antigen is known for it. MiXCR, run by TCRdb on the 5' RACE reads, gives a single entry per CDR3 protein. The table has 300,000 to 400,000 distinct CDR3 sequences, about 12% seen once. General observations from the study: The more abundant beta clonotypes in cord blood had fewer insertions, and memory repertoires did not show this.

The ends were cut back, 4 bases at V and 2 bases at J, with 6 bases in the middle. In germline, CDR1 is SQVTM, CDR2 ANQGSEA. The CDR3 runs 11 residues. These same data were also listed under a study on yellow fever vaccine responses in identical twins.

The specimen sequenced was CD8+ T cells sorted from blood. This clonotype was obtained from a young woman in good health. The chain is built from TRBV29-1 and TRBJ2-7; D is undetermined. The CDR3 DNA follows: TGCAGCGTTGGTACCACCTACGAGCAGTACTTC. This translates into CSVGTTYEQYF.